A selection of T cell receptor beta chains follows, all from one sample in a study of control samples from healthy donors and cancer patients. Profiled with immunoSEQ multiplex PCR; TCRdb holds only in-frame clones, not every one. This table holds about 120,000 clones, approximately 91% found once. Input material: blood. All receptors derive from a woman between 18 and 29 years old in good health. Both conserved end residues are part of each CDR3. Each record gives: V gene, clone size, CDR3 length, J gene, CDR3 protein. Only some rows state a clone size, as once, few, many or a class for expanded clones.

>TRBV28|NA|12|TRBJ1-1
CASSPNRVKAFF
>TRBV11-3|NA|14|TRBJ2-3
CASSLAGTTDTQYF
>TRBV30|NA|16|TRBJ2-7
CAWRDYYTGGIYEQYF
>TRBV30|NA|13|TRBJ2-4
CAWSDRPKNIQYF
>TRBV4-2|NA|13|TRBJ2-1
CASSQVLYNEQFF
>TRBV27|NA|16|TRBJ2-2
CASRPRAGGTTGELFF
>TRBV4-1|NA|17|TRBJ1-3
CASSPQDSLYSGNTIYF
>TRBV19|NA|17|TRBJ1-1
CASSIRDRGQAGTEAFF
>TRBV7-2|NA|14|TRBJ2-3
CASWEATSTDTQYF
>TRBV2|NA|12|TRBJ2-7
CASSKDSYEQYF
>TRBV28|NA|14|TRBJ1-4
CASSSAGKNEKLFF
>TRBV14|NA|12|TRBJ1-2
CASSQDFHGYTF
>TRBV7-3|once|16|TRBJ1-5
CASSSRAATRGQPQHF
>TRBV15|NA|12|TRBJ2-7
CATSETGVRQYF
>TRBV28|NA|14|TRBJ1-5
CASSPSFRDQPQHF
>TRBV6-2/TRBV6-3|NA|16|TRBJ1-2
CASSYSSRAGNYGYTF
>TRBV7-2|NA|14|TRBJ2-3
CASSLERGTDTQYF
>TRBV7-8|NA|18|TRBJ2-3
CASSTGLAGGYGTDTQYF
>TRBV7-2|once|16|TRBJ2-3
CASSSGTSGITDTQYF
>TRBV11-3|NA|17|TRBJ2-2
CASSSTGWRENTGELFF
>TRBV14|once|13|TRBJ2-5
CASSQALRETQYF
>TRBV12-3/TRBV12-4|NA|13|TRBJ2-3
CASSLGRVDTQYF
>TRBV27|NA|15|TRBJ1-5
CASSSRQGANQPQHF
>TRBV6-6|NA|14|TRBJ2-7
CASSTFVGSYEQYF
>TRBV3-1/TRBV3-2|NA|18|TRBJ2-7
CASSPLGSASGWTYEQYF
>TRBV19|NA|15|TRBJ1-2
CASSTTTGGLEGYTF
>TRBV6-2/TRBV6-3|NA|15|TRBJ2-7
CASSPTGTGSYEQYF
>TRBV4-2|NA|12|TRBJ2-3
CASSPRSDTQYF
>TRBV7-2|NA|16|TRBJ2-3
CASSWRAGDSGNTQYF
>TRBV5-1|NA|13|TRBJ2-1
CASSFPGTDEQFF
>TRBV14|NA|18|TRBJ1-2
CASSQVPEQRDFNYGYTF
>TRBV2|NA|16|TRBJ2-1
CASSPEGAWTYNEQFF
>TRBV7-2|NA|16|TRBJ2-5
CASSLSASGRGETQYF
>TRBV28|NA|12|TRBJ2-1
CASSLSRHEQFF
>TRBV5-1|NA|17|TRBJ2-1
CASSFQTSGRTNNEQFF
>TRBV7-2|NA|18|TRBJ2-3
CASSLRPGVIGVADTQYF
>TRBV30|NA|13|TRBJ1-3
CAWTGGPGNTIYF
>TRBV5-1|NA|12|TRBJ2-7
CAAPRESYEQYF
>TRBV24-1|NA|14|TRBJ2-7
CATSDFPESYEQYF
>TRBV29-1|NA|15|TRBJ2-5
CSVEKGSRNQETQYF
>TRBV28|once|15|TRBJ1-1
CASSFPGGGNTEAFF
>TRBV6-5|NA|13|TRBJ1-2
CASRQTVSYGYTF
>TRBV6-5|NA|16|TRBJ2-7
CASSYSAQVVVYEQYF
>TRBV7-6|NA|17|TRBJ2-7
CASSTGPIQGASYEQYF
>TRBV27|many|15|TRBJ2-1
CASKPSRDSTNEQFF
>TRBV2|NA|11|TRBJ2-3
CASSVTGTQYF